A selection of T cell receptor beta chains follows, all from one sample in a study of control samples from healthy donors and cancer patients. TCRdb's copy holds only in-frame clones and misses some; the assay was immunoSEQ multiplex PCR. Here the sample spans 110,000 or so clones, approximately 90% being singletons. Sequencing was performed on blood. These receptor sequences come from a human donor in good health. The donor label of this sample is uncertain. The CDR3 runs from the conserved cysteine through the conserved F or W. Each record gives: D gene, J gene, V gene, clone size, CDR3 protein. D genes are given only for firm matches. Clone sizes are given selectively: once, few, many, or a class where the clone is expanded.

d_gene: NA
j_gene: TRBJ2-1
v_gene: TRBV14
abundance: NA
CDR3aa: CASSQEQSGWNYNEQFF

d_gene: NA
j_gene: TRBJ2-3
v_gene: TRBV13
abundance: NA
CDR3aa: CASSLRGNTQYF

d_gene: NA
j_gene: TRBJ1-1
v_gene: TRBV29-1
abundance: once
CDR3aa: CSVVGRMNTEAFF

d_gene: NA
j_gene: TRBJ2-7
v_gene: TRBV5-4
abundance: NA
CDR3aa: CASSLAQGNEQYF

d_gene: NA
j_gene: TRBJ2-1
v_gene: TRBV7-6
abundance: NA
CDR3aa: CASSPLQGSYNEQFF

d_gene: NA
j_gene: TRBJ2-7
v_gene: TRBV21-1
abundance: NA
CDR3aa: CASSKRVCLYEQYF

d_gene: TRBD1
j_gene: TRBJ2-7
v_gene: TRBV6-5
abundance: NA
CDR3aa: CASRRDSLSYEQYF

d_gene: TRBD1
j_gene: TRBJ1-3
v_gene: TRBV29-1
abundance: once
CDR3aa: CSVAGQGGNTIYF

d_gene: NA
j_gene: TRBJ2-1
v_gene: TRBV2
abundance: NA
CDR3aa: CASRKNRETIVEQFF

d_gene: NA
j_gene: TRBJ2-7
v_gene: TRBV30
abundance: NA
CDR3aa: CAWSLTRGEQYF

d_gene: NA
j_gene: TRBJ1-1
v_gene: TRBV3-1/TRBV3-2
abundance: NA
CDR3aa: CASSQQRGEAFF

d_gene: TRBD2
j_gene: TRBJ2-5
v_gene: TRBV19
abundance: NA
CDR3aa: CASSPGTTQMTQYF

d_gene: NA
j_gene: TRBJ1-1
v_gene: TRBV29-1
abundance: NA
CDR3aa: CSVGTQGNTEAFF

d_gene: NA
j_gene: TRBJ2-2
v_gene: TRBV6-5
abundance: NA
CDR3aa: CASQLLAGRTGELFF

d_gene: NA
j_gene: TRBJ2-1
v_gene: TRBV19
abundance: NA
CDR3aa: CASRGAGKRSYNEQFF

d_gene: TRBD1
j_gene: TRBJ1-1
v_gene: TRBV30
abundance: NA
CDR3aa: CAWSYDREREAFF

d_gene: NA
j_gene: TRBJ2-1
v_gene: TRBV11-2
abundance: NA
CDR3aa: CASSLAPAYNEQFF

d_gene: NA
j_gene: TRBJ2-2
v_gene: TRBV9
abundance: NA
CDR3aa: CASSARGDKNTGELFF

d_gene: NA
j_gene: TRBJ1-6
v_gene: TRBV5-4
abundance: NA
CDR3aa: CASSLEEGSPLHF

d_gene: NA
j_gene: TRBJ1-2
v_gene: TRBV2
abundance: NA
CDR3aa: CASSGGTGLGYGYTF

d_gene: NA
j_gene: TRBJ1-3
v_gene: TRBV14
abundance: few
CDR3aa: CASSGAGNTIYF

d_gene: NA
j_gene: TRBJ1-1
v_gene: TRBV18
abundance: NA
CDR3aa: CASSPDFWGGGTEAFF

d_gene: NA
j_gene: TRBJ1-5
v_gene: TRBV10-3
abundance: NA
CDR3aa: CAISEFGQPQHF

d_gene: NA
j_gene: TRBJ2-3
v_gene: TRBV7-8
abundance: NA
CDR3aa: CASSFRPGDTQYF

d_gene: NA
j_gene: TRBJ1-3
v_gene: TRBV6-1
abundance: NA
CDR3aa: CASSEYRLGGNTIYF

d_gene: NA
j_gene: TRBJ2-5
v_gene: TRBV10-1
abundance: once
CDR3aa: CASSDNENALETQYF

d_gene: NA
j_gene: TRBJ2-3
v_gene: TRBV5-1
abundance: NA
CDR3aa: CASSESTDTQYF

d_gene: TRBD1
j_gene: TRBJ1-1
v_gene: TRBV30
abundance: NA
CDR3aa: CAWRGQGAGGTEAFF

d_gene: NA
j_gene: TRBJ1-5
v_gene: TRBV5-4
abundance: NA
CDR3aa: CASSLETSEPQHF

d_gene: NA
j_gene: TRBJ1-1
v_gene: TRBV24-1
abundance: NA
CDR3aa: CATSGMNTEAFF

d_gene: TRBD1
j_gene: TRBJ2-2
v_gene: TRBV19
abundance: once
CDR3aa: CASSVGTGRFTGELFF

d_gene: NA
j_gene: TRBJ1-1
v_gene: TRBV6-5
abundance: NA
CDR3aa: CASSYSIASDTEAFF

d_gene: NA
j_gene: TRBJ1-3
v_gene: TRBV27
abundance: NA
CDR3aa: CASSKGAPGNTIYF

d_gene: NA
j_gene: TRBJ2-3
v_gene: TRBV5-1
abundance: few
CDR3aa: CASSLEAPTVDTQYF

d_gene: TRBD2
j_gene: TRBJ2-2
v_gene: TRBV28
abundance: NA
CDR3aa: CASTRGGAREAGELFF

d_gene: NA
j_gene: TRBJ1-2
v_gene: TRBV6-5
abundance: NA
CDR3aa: CASSWTANYGYTF